A selection of T cell receptor beta chains follows, all from one sample in a study of immune aging and cytomegalovirus after organ transplant. These receptors are not linked to any known antigen. Each CDR3 protein is one row after TCRdb ran MiXCR on the single-cell sequencing reads. Here the sample spans tens of thousands of distinct CDR3 sequences, more than 35% being singletons. The material was CMV peptide-activated CD4+ and CD8+ T cells sorted from blood, obtained at five time points, pooled. All receptors come from a female donor who had a heart transplant and CMV viremia. Each CDR3 is given with its conserved first and last residue.

v_call	j_call	cdr3_aa
TRBV20-1	TRBJ1-5	CSAREAGQGWYQPQHF
TRBV30	TRBJ1-1	CAWRSQGGYTEAFF
TRBV19	TRBJ2-1	CASSYRSKSSYNEQFF
TRBV12-3/TRBV12-4	TRBJ2-3	CASSKTYGADTQYF
TRBV19	TRBJ2-5	CASSTAPSGRYQETQYF
TRBV24-1	TRBJ2-1	CATSGFGTSGISGAYSEQFF
TRBV5-6	TRBJ2-1	CASRGGEGAAYSEQSF
TRBV28	TRBJ1-1	CASSSYSGTGPIEAFF
TRBV3-1	TRBJ2-1	CASSPTGNEQFF
TRBV9	TRBJ2-1	CASSIMAGVEKAEQFF
TRBV18	TRBJ2-5	CASSLEQETQYF
TRBV10-2	TRBJ2-2	CASSDPGHPKNTGELFF
TRBV19	TRBJ1-1	CASSTLGATEAFF
TRBV4-1	TRBJ1-3	CASSQGQGNTIYF
TRBV12-3/TRBV12-4	TRBJ1-1	CASSFQKGTEAFF
TRBV7-2	TRBJ1-6	CASSLSRQHNSPLHF
TRBV5-6	TRBJ2-5	CASSLRTEETQYF
TRBV30	TRBJ1-2	CALGDPYSYTF
TRBV6-1	TRBJ2-3	CVSRRDALGSADTQYF
TRBV10-3	TRBJ2-5	CAISGVAGKETQYF
TRBV21-1	TRBJ2-1	CASSKHSSGRAGYNEQFF
TRBV20-1	TRBJ2-1	CSAGYNEQFF
TRBV29-1	TRBJ2-5	CSVVFGTSGSSETQYF
TRBV7-2	TRBJ2-1	CASSSRLAGVGNGQFF
TRBV25-1	TRBJ1-1	CASSAAGGWNTEAFF
TRBV7-8	TRBJ1-1	CASSLASSGGNEASF
TRBV19	TRBJ2-3	CASSETSGGGDTQYF
TRBV5-1	TRBJ2-3	CASSLAGQGAGDTQYF
TRBV28	TRBJ2-7	CASSTRGVQYF
TRBV19	TRBJ2-7	CASSADRSAAYEQYF
TRBV20-1	TRBJ1-1	CSAPSGLSPRTEAFF
TRBV6-2/TRBV6-3	TRBJ2-1	CASSYSSGGLRNEQFF
TRBV12-3/TRBV12-4	TRBJ1-1	CASRTDRTGTEAFF
TRBV4-1	TRBJ2-1	CASSQEGAGGHQFF
TRBV6-5	TRBJ1-2	CASSFDGPARGGYTF
TRBV12-3/TRBV12-4	TRBJ2-7	CASRGQGLAHYEQCF
TRBV6-1	TRBJ2-1	CASSDKTSSYNEQFF
TRBV9	TRBJ1-3	CASSVESGPGNTIYF
TRBV6-5	TRBJ2-7	CASRGVYGYEQYF
TRBV20-1	TRBJ2-7	CSAGTAYEQYF
TRBV2	TRBJ2-1	CASSRTSGRSSYNEQFF
TRBV24-1	TRBJ2-5	CATRQAGGPLETQYF
TRBV25-1	TRBJ2-7	CASRVYEQYF
TRBV20-1	TRBJ1-1	CSATSIPLPFF
TRBV10-3	TRBJ2-1	CAISECTASSYNGQFF
TRBV29-1	TRBJ1-2	CSVEGGYTF
TRBV19	TRBJ2-3	CASSIDGEPAFKYF
TRBV30	TRBJ2-1	CAWTGTSRFDEQFF
TRBV2	TRBJ1-6	CASVGDGNSPLHF
TRBV12-3/TRBV12-4	TRBJ2-7	CASSSYKTGTGYQQYF
TRBV5-6	TRBJ1-2	CASSRPGTGGSYGYTF
TRBV7-9	TRBJ1-5	CASGAGQYSNQPQHF
TRBV6-1	TRBJ1-5	CASSDKSNNQPQHF
TRBV5-1	TRBJ2-7	CASSVSGTSREVYF
TRBV20-1	TRBJ1-1	CSARQFRVTEAFF
TRBV6-5	TRBJ1-1	CASESGPGDTEAFF
TRBV12-3/TRBV12-4	TRBJ1-2	CACSLAGIFDGYTF